A selection of T cell receptor beta chains follows, all from one sample in a study of T-cell reconstitution after alpha-beta-depleted transplantation in children. TCRdb processed the PCR reads anew with MiXCR; each CDR3 protein has one entry. Of over 150,000 distinct CDR3 sequences listed, over 8.5% are singletons. The specimen comprised PBMCs, sampled before TCRalphabeta/CD19-depleted stem cell transplant. Every receptor here comes from a boy between 2 and 15 years old with acute myeloid leukemia, due to receive a stem cell transplant. Each CDR3 is given with its conserved first and last residue. A D gene is named only where the DNA matches it firmly. Clone size appears in some rows only: once, few, many, or a class for an expanded clone.

j_call v_call clone_size d_call cdr3_aa cdr3_nt
TRBJ2-1 TRBV20-1 many NA CSARGLYNEQFF TGCAGTGCCAGAGGTCTCTACAATGAGCAGTTCTTC
TRBJ1-2 TRBV5-1 many TRBD1 CASSSDRGLGYTF TGCGCCAGCAGCTCCGACAGGGGGCTTGGCTACACCTTC
TRBJ2-1 TRBV4-1 many TRBD1 CASSQVGTGSGNEQFF TGCGCCAGCAGCCAAGTAGGGACAGGGTCGGGAAATGAGCAGTTCTTC
TRBJ2-1 TRBV7-9 many NA CASSLNLPAAVGEQFF TGTGCCAGCAGCTTAAACCTTCCAGCGGCAGTCGGGGAGCAGTTCTTC
TRBJ2-1 TRBV2 many NA CASSEGVRDNEQFF TGTGCCAGCAGTGAAGGGGTGAGGGACAATGAGCAGTTCTTC
TRBJ2-7 TRBV29-1 many NA CSVNSPSYEQYF TGCAGCGTGAACTCTCCCTCCTACGAGCAGTACTTC
TRBJ2-3 TRBV29-1 many NA CSVRTDTQYF TGCAGCGTCCGCACAGATACGCAGTATTTT
TRBJ1-5 TRBV27 many TRBD1 CASRGTGLNQPQHF TGTGCCAGCAGGGGGACAGGTTTGAATCAGCCCCAGCATTTT
TRBJ2-1 TRBV12-3/TRBV12-4 NA TRBD2 CASLTGGGEQFF TGTGCCAGCTTAACGGGAGGGGGTGAGCAGTTCTTC
TRBJ1-6 TRBV2 many TRBD1 CASGTGNSPLHF TGTGCCAGCGGGACAGGGAATTCACCCCTCCACTTT
TRBJ2-1 TRBV6-2/TRBV6-3 NA TRBD2 CASSHLAGGLYGFAEGSNEQFF TGTGCCAGCAGTCATCTAGCGGGAGGGCTTTATGGGTTTGCGGAGGGTAGCAATGAGCAGTTCTTC
TRBJ1-3 TRBV5-5 many TRBD1 CASSVTGGGSSGNTIYF TGTGCCAGCAGCGTTACAGGGGGTGGGAGCTCTGGAAACACCATATATTTT
TRBJ2-3 TRBV5-1 many TRBD2 CASNDLAGGTTDTQYF TGCGCCAGCAACGACCTAGCGGGAGGGACCACAGATACGCAGTATTTT
TRBJ1-2 TRBV12-3/TRBV12-4 many NA CASSSYREGDGYTF TGTGCCAGCAGTTCCTACAGGGAGGGGGATGGCTACACCTTC
TRBJ2-2 TRBV28 many NA CASSPVGFELFF TGTGCCAGCAGCCCGGTGGGGTTTGAGCTGTTTTTT
TRBJ2-7 TRBV20-1 many NA CSARRDSRTPYEQYF TGCAGTGCTAGGCGGGACTCTCGAACCCCCTACGAGCAGTACTTC
TRBJ2-3 TRBV25-1 NA TRBD2 CASSVAGGPHSTDTQYF TGTGCCAGCAGTGTGGCGGGAGGACCCCATAGCACAGATACGCAGTATTTT
TRBJ2-3 TRBV7-3 many NA CASSLTSSTADTQYF TGTGCCAGCAGCTTAACATCGTCGACGGCAGATACGCAGTATTTT
TRBJ2-1 TRBV11-2 NA NA CASRKVRGPMGNEQFF TGTGCCAGCAGGAAGGTCAGAGGGCCTATGGGCAATGAGCAGTTCTTC
TRBJ2-1 TRBV7-3 many NA CASSLMAGNEQFF TGTGCCAGCAGCTTAATGGCGGGCAATGAGCAGTTCTTC
TRBJ2-3 TRBV28 many NA CASSAGFGDTQYF TGTGCCAGCAGTGCGGGTTTCGGAGATACGCAGTATTTT
TRBJ2-7 TRBV28 few NA CASSLETLSYEQYF TGTGCCAGCAGTTTGGAGACACTCTCCTACGAGCAGTACTTC
TRBJ1-6 TRBV18 many NA CASSREGSSYNSPLHF TGTGCCAGCTCACGAGAAGGGAGCTCCTATAATTCACCCCTCCACTTT
TRBJ2-3 TRBV29-1 many NA CSVRKGGDTQYF TGCAGCGTTCGTAAAGGGGGAGATACGCAGTATTTT
TRBJ2-1 TRBV5-1 many TRBD2 CASSSGLAGAYNEQFF TGCGCCAGCAGCTCGGGACTAGCGGGAGCCTACAATGAGCAGTTCTTC
TRBJ1-2 TRBV24-1 many NA CATSGPQLGGYTF TGTGCCACCAGTGGTCCCCAACTGGGAGGCTACACCTTC
TRBJ2-1 TRBV27 many TRBD2 CASSLKGSGRVNEQFF TGTGCCAGCAGTTTAAAAGGTAGCGGGAGGGTCAATGAGCAGTTCTTC
TRBJ1-1 TRBV9 many TRBD1 CASSTRLTGGITEAFF TGTGCCAGCAGCACCCGTTTGACAGGGGGCATCACTGAAGCTTTCTTT
TRBJ1-1 TRBV5-1 many NA CASSLALRGPNTEAFF TGCGCCAGCAGCTTGGCCCTTCGGGGCCCGAACACTGAAGCTTTCTTT
TRBJ2-1 TRBV7-2 many NA CASSQYPGEYNEQFF TGTGCCAGCAGCCAATACCCCGGGGAATACAATGAGCAGTTCTTC
TRBJ1-1 TRBV4-1 many NA CASSQPLSEGTEAFF TGCGCCAGCAGCCAACCACTTTCCGAGGGCACTGAAGCTTTCTTT
TRBJ1-1 TRBV24-1 many NA CATSDSGTTTEAFF TGTGCCACCAGTGATTCGGGGACGACGACTGAAGCTTTCTTT
TRBJ1-6 TRBV5-4 NA TRBD1 CASSTSTGPSYNSPLHF TGTGCCAGCAGCACCTCGACAGGGCCCTCCTATAATTCACCCCTCCACTTT
TRBJ2-2 TRBV15 many NA CATSRAQAPGELFF TGTGCCACCAGCAGAGCTCAGGCCCCCGGGGAGCTGTTTTTT
TRBJ2-3 TRBV5-5 many NA CASSLSPNPSTDTQYF TGTGCCAGCAGCTTGTCCCCAAACCCCAGCACAGATACGCAGTATTTT
TRBJ1-1 TRBV11-2 many NA CASSSNAVGGNPEAFF TGTGCCAGCAGCTCGAACGCAGTGGGAGGGAATCCTGAAGCTTTCTTT
TRBJ1-2 TRBV30 NA NA CAWSVAETGYTF TGTGCCTGGAGTGTAGCGGAAACCGGCTACACCTTC
TRBJ2-3 TRBV21-1 many NA CASSRLARGRTDTQYF TGTGCCAGCAGCCGATTAGCGCGAGGACGAACAGATACGCAGTATTTT
TRBJ1-1 TRBV5-1 many NA CASRGTEAFF TGCGCCAGCAGGGGCACTGAAGCTTTCTTT
TRBJ2-5 TRBV10-1 many NA CASRGDQYF TGCGCCAGCAGAGGGGACCAGTACTTC
TRBJ2-5 TRBV6-1 many TRBD2 CASSPGLAGFGETQYF TGTGCCAGCAGTCCCGGACTAGCGGGGTTCGGGGAGACCCAGTACTTC
TRBJ2-3 TRBV11-1 many NA CASSLGQVITDTQYF TGTGCCAGCAGCCTGGGACAAGTTATCACAGATACGCAGTATTTT
TRBJ2-7 TRBV20-1 many TRBD2 CSARDWTSGNIDEQYF TGCAGTGCTAGAGACTGGACTAGCGGGAACATCGACGAGCAGTACTTC
TRBJ2-7 TRBV27 many NA CASSSPTGNSYEQYF TGTGCCAGCAGTTCACCGACAGGAAATTCCTACGAGCAGTACTTC
TRBJ2-3 TRBV10-2 many NA CASSVLDTQYF TGTGCCAGCAGTGTCTTGGATACGCAGTATTTT
TRBJ2-5 TRBV5-1 many NA CASSLLRETQYF TGCGCCAGCAGCTTGTTAAGAGAGACCCAGTACTTC
TRBJ2-7 TRBV7-9 many TRBD2 CASSLSTSGRSEQYF TGTGCCAGCAGCTTATCCACTAGCGGGAGATCCGAGCAGTACTTC
TRBJ2-7 TRBV4-1 few NA CASSQQVSYEQYF TGCGCCAGCAGCCAGCAGGTCTCCTACGAGCAGTACTTC
TRBJ2-3 TRBV10-3 many NA CAISESTPVSTDTQYF TGTGCCATCAGTGAGTCGACTCCCGTAAGCACAGATACGCAGTATTTT
TRBJ2-7 TRBV27 many TRBD2 CASSFRGSVYEQYF TGTGCCAGCAGTTTTCGCGGGAGTGTATACGAGCAGTACTTC
TRBJ2-7 TRBV4-1 NA NA CASSQVAGYHEQYF TGCGCCAGCAGCCAAGTGGCAGGGTACCACGAGCAGTACTTC
TRBJ1-4 TRBV7-9 many NA CASSLPGNCLSVEKLFF TGTGCCAGCAGCTTACCAGGGAACTGCCTATCGGTCGAAAAACTGTTTTTT
TRBJ2-7 TRBV12-3/TRBV12-4 many TRBD2 CASSPGLDVWEQYF TGTGCCAGCAGTCCCGGACTAGATGTGTGGGAGCAGTACTTC
TRBJ2-1 TRBV27 many NA CASSWGRGYNEQFF TGTGCCAGCAGTTGGGGCAGGGGCTACAATGAGCAGTTCTTC
TRBJ1-1 TRBV20-1 many NA CSARGGGGDTEAFF TGCAGTGCTAGAGGAGGAGGGGGAGACACTGAAGCTTTCTTT
TRBJ2-1 TRBV5-5 many NA CASSYIGTPSYNEQFF TGTGCCAGCAGCTACATCGGGACTCCTTCCTACAATGAGCAGTTCTTC
TRBJ1-3 TRBV20-1 many NA CSALVGGNTIYF TGCAGTGCCCTGGTCGGTGGAAACACCATATATTTT
TRBJ1-5 TRBV4-1 many NA CASSQDGDSNQPQHF TGCGCCAGCAGCCAAGATGGGGATAGCAATCAGCCCCAGCATTTT
TRBJ2-1 TRBV3-2 many NA CATSPGLAGGFEQFF TGTGCCACCTCCCCTGGACTAGCGGGAGGATTTGAGCAGTTCTTC
TRBJ1-2 TRBV29-1 many NA CSVQSGGYTF TGCAGCGTTCAGTCGGGGGGCTACACCTTC